This TCR beta chain was sequenced in a study of CD8 T cells in Susac syndrome. Study details: Among the sequenced Susac syndrome patients, roughly 6 had active disease while 8 or 9 were in remission. Study findings and constraints: Clonal expansion of Susac CD8+ cells peaked in TEMRA cells, and it also peaked in active patients.

RNA in amounts of about 0.5 to 1 ug was reverse transcribed with random hexamers. TCRdb independently ran MiXCR on the immunoSEQ multiplex PCR reads; one entry per CDR3 protein. Found here are more than 70,000 distinct CDR3 sequences, roughly 95% of them singletons; the top ten hold about 0.5%. As concerns this clonotype: Its antigen is unidentified.

The V gene end was trimmed by 1 base and the J gene end by 3 bases; junction bases not matched to a gene: 10. The CDR3 length is 17 residues. CDR1 and CDR2 (germline): SEHNR, FQNEAQ (reference sequence). The V and J genes are TRBV7-9 and TRBJ2-7; 9 bases line up with TRBD1. The source material was CD8+ T cells from PBMCs. The origin of this receptor is a human donor with Susac syndrome. This chain's CDR3 is CASSLGQQGAVSYEQYF. CDR3 nucleotide sequence: TGTGCCAGCAGCTTAGGTCAACAGGGGGCCGTTAGCTACGAGCAGTACTTC.